These 2 T cell receptor beta chains share one sample of origin, sequenced in a study of blood T cell repertoires in COVID-19. This table comes from immunoSEQ multiplex PCR, and its TCRdb copy is limited to in-frame clones, with some not included. The profile shows more than 200,000 clones, 83% of them singletons. The sequenced sample was peripheral blood. The receptors were sampled from a woman in her 70s with active or convalescent COVID-19.

This clone has just one count. The rearrangement uses TRBV6-1 and TRBJ2-7, with D possibly being TRBD2 (7 bases). V dropped 2 bases and J dropped 6 bases, with 20 bases sitting between them. CDR1 MNHNS and CDR2 SASEGT come from the germline V gene. The CDR3 runs 16 residues. The CDR3 spells CASSELTGGAAGEQYF. The DNA for the CDR3 is TGTGCCAGCAGTGAATTAACGGGGGGCGCGGCTGGCGAGCAGTACTTC.

This clone was found once. The chain couples TRBV27 to TRBJ1-5, with TRBD1 identical over 9 bases. Germline V gene lookup returns CDR1 MNHEY and CDR2 SMNVEV (reference sequence). The CDR3 contains 13 residues. J gave up 6 bases and V 6 bases, and 3 bases lay outside the gene matches. The CDR3 bases are TGTGCCAGCAGCTGGGACAGGGCTCAGCCCCAGCATTTT. Residues: CASSWDRAQPQHF.